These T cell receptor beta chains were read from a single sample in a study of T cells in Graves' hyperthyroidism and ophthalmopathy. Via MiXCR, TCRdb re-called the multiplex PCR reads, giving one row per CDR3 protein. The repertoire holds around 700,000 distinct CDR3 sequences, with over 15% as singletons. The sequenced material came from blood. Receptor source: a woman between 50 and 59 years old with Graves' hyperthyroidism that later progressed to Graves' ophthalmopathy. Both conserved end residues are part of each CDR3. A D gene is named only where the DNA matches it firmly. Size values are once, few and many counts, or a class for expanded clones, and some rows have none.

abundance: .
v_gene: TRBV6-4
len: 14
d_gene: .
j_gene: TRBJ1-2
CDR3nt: TGTGCCAGCAGTGACTGGCTCAGCGGGTCGGGCTACACCTTC
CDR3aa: CASSDWLSGSGYTF

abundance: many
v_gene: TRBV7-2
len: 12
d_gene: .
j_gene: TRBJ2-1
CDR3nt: TGTGCCAGCAGCTTACCAGTGAATGAGCAGTTCTTC
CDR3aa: CASSLPVNEQFF

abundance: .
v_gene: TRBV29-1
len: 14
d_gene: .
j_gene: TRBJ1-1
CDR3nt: TGCAGCGTCCTAGGGGTAAGGCGGCGCACTGAAGCTTTCTTT
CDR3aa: CSVLGVRRRTEAFF

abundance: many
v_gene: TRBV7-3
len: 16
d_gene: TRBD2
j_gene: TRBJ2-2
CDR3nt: TGTGCCAGCAGCCCCCGCCTAGCGGGAGGGACCGGGGAGCTGTTTTTT
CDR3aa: CASSPRLAGGTGELFF

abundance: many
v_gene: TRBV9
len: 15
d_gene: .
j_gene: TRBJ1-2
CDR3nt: TGTGCCAGCAGCGCCCACAGGACTTCAACTTATGGCTACACCTTC
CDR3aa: CASSAHRTSTYGYTF

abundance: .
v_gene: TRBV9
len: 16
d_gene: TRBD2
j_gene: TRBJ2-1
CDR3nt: TGTGCCAGCAGCGTAACAAGCGGGGCCTCGTACAATGAGCAGTTCTTC
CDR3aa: CASSVTSGASYNEQFF

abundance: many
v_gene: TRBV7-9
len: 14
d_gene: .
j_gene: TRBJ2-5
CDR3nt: TGTGCCAGCAGCTTAGATGCTAAGAAAGATACCCAGTACTTC
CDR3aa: CASSLDAKKDTQYF

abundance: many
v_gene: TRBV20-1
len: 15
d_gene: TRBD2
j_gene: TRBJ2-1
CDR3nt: TGCAGTGCTAGATTTAGCGGGGGGGCCTACAATGAGCAGTTCTTC
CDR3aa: CSARFSGGAYNEQFF

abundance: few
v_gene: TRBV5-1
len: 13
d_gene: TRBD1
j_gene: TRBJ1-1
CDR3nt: TGCGCCAGCAGCTCGACAGGGAAAGGTGAAGCTTTCTTT
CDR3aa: CASSSTGKGEAFF

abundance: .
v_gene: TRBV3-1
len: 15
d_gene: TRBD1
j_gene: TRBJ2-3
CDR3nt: TGTGCCAGCAGCCAAGGAGGGGGCTGGGCAGATACGCAGTATTTT
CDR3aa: CASSQGGGWADTQYF

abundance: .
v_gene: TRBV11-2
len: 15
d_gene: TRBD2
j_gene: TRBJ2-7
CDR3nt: TGTGCCAGCAGCTTACCTCGACGGGACTACTACGAGCAGTACTTC
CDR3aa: CASSLPRRDYYEQYF

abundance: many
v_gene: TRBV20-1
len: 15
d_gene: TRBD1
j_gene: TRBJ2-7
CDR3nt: TGCAGTGCTAGAGATCCTGGACAGGTTACTGGGGAGCAGTACTTC
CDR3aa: CSARDPGQVTGEQYF

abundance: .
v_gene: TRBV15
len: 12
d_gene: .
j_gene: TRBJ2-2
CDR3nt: TGTGCCACCAGTGACAGCACCGAGGAGCTGTTTTTT
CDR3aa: CATSDSTEELFF

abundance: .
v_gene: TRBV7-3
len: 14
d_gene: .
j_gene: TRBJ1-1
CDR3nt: TGTGCCCCAGAGGCAAGGCAGGGGACCACTGAAGCTTTCTTT
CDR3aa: CAPEARQGTTEAFF

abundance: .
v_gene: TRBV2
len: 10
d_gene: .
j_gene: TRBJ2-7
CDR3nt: TGTGCCAGCGGGGGGTACGAGCAGTACTTC
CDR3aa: CASGGYEQYF

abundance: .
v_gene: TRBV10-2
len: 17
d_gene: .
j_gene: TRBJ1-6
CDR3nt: TGCGCCAGCAGTGAGCTCCCCGGGGGCTCCTATAATTCACCCCTCCACTTT
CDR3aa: CASSELPGGSYNSPLHF

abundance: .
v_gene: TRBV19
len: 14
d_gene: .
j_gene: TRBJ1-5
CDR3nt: TGTGCCAGTAGTATAGCAAATGGCAATCAGCCCCAGCATTTT
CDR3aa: CASSIANGNQPQHF

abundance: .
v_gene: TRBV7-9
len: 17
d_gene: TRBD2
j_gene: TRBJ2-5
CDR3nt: TGTGCCAGCAGCTCGGGACTAGCGGGGGGGCTGCCAGAGACCCAGTACTTC
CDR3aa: CASSSGLAGGLPETQYF

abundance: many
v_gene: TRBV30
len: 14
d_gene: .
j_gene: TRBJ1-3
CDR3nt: TGTGCCTGGAGCACCGCTTTCTCTGGAAACACCATATATTTT
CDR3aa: CAWSTAFSGNTIYF

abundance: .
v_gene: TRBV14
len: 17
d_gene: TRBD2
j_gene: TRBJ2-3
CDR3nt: TGTGCCAGCAGCCGTCGGACTAGCGGGGGGCCCACAGATACGCAGTATTTT
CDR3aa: CASSRRTSGGPTDTQYF

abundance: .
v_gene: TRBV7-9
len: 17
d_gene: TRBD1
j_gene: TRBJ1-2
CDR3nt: TGTGCCAGCAGCCGATCATCCGGGACAGGGGTTGGCTATGGCTACACCTTC
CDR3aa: CASSRSSGTGVGYGYTF

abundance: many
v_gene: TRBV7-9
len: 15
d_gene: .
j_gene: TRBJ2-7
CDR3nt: TGTGCCAGCAGCCCCAATGGGTGGAGCTCCTACGAGCAGTACTTC
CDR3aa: CASSPNGWSSYEQYF

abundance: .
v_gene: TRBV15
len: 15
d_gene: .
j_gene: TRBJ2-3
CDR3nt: TGTGCCACCAGCGGTTACAGGTTCGGCACAGATACGCAGTATTTT
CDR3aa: CATSGYRFGTDTQYF

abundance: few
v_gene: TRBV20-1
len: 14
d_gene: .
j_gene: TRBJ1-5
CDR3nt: TGCAGTGCTAGAGAGGGGACCCAAAAAGGGCCCCAGCATTTT
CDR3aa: CSAREGTQKGPQHF

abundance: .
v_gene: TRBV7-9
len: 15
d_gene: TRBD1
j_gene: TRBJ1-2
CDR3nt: TGTGCCGGCAGCTTGGGCGGACAGGGGAAATATGGCTACACCTTC
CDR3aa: CAGSLGGQGKYGYTF

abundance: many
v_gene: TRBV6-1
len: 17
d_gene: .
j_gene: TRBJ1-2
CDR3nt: TGTGCCAGCAGTGCAAAGGGACCAAAGATTTCTAACTATGGCTACACCTTC
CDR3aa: CASSAKGPKISNYGYTF

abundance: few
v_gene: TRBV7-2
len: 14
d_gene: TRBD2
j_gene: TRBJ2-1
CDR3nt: TGTGCCAGCAGTTATGGACTAGCGGGGGATGAGCAGTTCTTC
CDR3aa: CASSYGLAGDEQFF

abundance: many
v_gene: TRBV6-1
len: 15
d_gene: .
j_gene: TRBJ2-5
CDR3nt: TGTGCCAGCGGGATGAGAGGGGGTTCCCGAGAGACCCAGTACTTC
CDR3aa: CASGMRGGSRETQYF

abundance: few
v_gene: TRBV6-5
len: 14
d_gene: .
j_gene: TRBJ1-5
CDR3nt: TGTGCCAGCAGTTACTCGGGGTTCGGGCAGCCCCAGCATTTT
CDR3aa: CASSYSGFGQPQHF

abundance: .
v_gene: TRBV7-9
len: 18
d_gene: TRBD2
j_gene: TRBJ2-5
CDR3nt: TGTGCCAGCAGCTCAGGACTAGCGGGGGGGCCGGGGACCGAGACCCAGTACTTC
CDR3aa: CASSSGLAGGPGTETQYF

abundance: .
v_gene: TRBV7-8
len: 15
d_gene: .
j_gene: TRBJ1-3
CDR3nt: TGTGCCAGCAGCTTGGTGGGGGGGGCCGGGGACACCATATATTTT
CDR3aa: CASSLVGGAGDTIYF

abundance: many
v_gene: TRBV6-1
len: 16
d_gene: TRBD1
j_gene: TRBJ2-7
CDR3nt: TGTGCCAGCAGTGGGGGGACAGGGATCCTCTCCTACGAGCAGTACTTC
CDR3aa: CASSGGTGILSYEQYF

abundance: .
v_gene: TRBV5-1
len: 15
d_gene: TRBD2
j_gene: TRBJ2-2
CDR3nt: TGCGCCAGCAGCTTGGCAGCGGGGACCACCGGGGAGCTGTTTTTT
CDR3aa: CASSLAAGTTGELFF

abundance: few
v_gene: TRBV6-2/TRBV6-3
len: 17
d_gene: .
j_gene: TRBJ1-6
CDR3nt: TGTGCCAGCAGTACCACCGGGACAAGAACGAGAAATTCACCCCTCCACTTT
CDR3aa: CASSTTGTRTRNSPLHF

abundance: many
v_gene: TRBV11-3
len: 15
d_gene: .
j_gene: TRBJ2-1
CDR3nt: TGTGCCAGCAGCTTAGAACCCACAGTGGGAGATGAGCAGTTCTTC
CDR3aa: CASSLEPTVGDEQFF

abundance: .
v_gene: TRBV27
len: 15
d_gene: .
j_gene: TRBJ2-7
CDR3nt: TGTGCCAGCAGTTTTATACCCACTGGCTCCTACGAGCAGTACTTC
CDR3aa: CASSFIPTGSYEQYF

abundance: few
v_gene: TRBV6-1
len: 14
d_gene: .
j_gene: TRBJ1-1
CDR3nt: TGTGCCAGCAGAACGGGGGTCGGGAACACTGAAGCTTTCTTT
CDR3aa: CASRTGVGNTEAFF

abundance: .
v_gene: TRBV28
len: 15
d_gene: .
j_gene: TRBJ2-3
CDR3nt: TGTGCCAGCAGTTACGGCATTAGCACCCCAGATACGCAGTATTTT
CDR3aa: CASSYGISTPDTQYF

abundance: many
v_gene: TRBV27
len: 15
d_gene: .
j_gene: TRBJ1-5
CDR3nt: TGTGCCAGCAGTTTTGGGGAATGGCCCTTTCAGCCCCAGCATTTT
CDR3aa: CASSFGEWPFQPQHF

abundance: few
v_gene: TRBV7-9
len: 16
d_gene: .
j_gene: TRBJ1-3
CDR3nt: TGTGCCAGCAGCGAGCGGACAGTAAGATCTGGAAACACCATATATTTT
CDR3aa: CASSERTVRSGNTIYF

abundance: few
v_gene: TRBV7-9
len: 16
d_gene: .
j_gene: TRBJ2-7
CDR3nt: TGTGCCAGCAGCTCCCTGAACGAAGACCAGTGGTACGAGCAGTACTTC
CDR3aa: CASSSLNEDQWYEQYF

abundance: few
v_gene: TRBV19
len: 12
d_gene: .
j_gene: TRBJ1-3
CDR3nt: TGTGCCAGCTGGGGACACCTAAACACCATATATTTT
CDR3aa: CASWGHLNTIYF

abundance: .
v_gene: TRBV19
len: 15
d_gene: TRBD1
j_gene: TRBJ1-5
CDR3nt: TGTGCCAGTAGTATAGTCAGGGGGCCCGGGCAGCCCCAGCATTTT
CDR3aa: CASSIVRGPGQPQHF